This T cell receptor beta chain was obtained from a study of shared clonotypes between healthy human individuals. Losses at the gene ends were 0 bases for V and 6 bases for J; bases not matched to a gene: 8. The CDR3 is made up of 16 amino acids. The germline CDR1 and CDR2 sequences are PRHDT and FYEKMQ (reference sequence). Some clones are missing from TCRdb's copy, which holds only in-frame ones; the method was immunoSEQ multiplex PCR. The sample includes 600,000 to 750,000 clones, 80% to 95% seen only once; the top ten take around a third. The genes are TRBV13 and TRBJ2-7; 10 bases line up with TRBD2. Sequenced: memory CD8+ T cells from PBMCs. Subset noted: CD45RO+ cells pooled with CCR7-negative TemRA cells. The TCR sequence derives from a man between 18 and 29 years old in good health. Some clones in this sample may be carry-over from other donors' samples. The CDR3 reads CASSLGRRLAGGEQYF. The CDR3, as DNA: TGTGCCAGCAGCTTAGGCCGTAGACTAGCGGGCGGCGAGCAGTACTTC.